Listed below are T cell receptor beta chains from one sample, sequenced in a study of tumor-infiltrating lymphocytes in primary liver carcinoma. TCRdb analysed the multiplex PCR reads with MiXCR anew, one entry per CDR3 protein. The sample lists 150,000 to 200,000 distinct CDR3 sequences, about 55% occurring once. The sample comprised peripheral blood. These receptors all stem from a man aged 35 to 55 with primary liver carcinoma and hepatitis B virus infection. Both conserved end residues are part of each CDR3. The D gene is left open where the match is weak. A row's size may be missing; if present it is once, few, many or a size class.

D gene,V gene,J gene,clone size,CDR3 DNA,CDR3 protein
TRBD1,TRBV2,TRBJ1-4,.,TGTGCCAGCAGTGAAGCGCGAGGACAGGGGGTGGGAAAACTGTTTTTT,CASSEARGQGVGKLFF
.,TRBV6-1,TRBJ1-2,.,TGTGCCAGCAGTGAAGTGACAGCCGAGGGCTACACCTTC,CASSEVTAEGYTF
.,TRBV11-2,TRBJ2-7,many,TGTGCCAGCAGCTTAGTTGGGGGCTCCTACGAGCAGTACTTC,CASSLVGGSYEQYF
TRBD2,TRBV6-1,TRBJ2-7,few,TGTGCCAGCAGGGACCCCGGGACTAGCGGGAGAGGCTCCTACGAGCAGTACTTC,CASRDPGTSGRGSYEQYF
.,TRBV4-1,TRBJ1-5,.,TGCGCCAGCAGCCAAGTGTCCGGAGGGCAGCCCCAGCATTTT,CASSQVSGGQPQHF
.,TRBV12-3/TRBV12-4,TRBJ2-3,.,TGTGCCGGCAGTTTAGGGGGGCGGGATACGCAGTATTTT,CAGSLGGRDTQYF
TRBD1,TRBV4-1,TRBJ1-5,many,TGCGCCAGCAGCCAAGGGGACAGGAACGATCAGCCCCAGCATTTT,CASSQGDRNDQPQHF
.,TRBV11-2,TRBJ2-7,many,TGTGCCAGCAGCCCGGGGACAAGGTCTTCCGAGCAGTACTTC,CASSPGTRSSEQYF
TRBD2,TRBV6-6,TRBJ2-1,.,TGTGCCAGCGGGCCCGGCAGGACTAGCGGATACAATGAGCAGTTCTTC,CASGPGRTSGYNEQFF
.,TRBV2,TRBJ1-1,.,TGTGCCAGCAGCCTCTCTCGGTCAGGTTCGAACACTGAAGCTTTCTTT,CASSLSRSGSNTEAFF
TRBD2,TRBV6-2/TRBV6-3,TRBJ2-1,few,TGTGCCAGCAGGGCTCTAGGACTAGCGGGAGGCTATGAGCAGTTCTTC,CASRALGLAGGYEQFF
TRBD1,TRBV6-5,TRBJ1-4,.,TGTGCCAGCAGTCTACAGGGGGGGGGTTTGAAGAAACTGTTTTTT,CASSLQGGGLKKLFF
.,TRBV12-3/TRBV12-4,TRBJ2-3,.,TGTGCCAGCAGTCTTGATCCCGGGAGTGCAGATACGCAGTATTTT,CASSLDPGSADTQYF
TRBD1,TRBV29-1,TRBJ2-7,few,TGCAGCGTTGGACAGGGTAAGGTGAAGCAGTACTTC,CSVGQGKVKQYF
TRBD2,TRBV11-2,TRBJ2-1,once,TGCGCCTGCAGTACGTTACGGGGGACTAGCGGGTCGGTGGGTGAGCAGTTCTTC,CACSTLRGTSGSVGEQFF
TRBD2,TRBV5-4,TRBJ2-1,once,TGTGCCAGCAGATCCGGGACTAGCGGGACCGATGAGCAGTTCTTC,CASRSGTSGTDEQFF
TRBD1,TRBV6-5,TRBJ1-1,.,TGTGCTAGCAGTTATTCTGGGACAGGGAAAACTGAAGCTTTCTTT,CASSYSGTGKTEAFF
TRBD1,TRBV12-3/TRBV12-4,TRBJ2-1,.,TGTGCCAGCGAGGGGGCAAGGGAGAAGCGGATGAATGAGCAGTTCTTC,CASEGAREKRMNEQFF
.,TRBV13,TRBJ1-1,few,TGTGCCAGCAGCCCCCCCGACGGAGGCACTGAAGCTTTCTTT,CASSPPDGGTEAFF
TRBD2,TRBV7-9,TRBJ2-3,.,TGTGCCAGCAGCTCAACACGGGAGGAGGTGGATACGCAGTATTTT,CASSSTREEVDTQYF
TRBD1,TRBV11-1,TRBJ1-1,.,TGTGCCAGCAGCACCAGGGGGCAGGGTAAGGGGTACACGGGAGCTTTCTTT,CASSTRGQGKGYTGAFF
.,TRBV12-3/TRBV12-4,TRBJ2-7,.,TGTGCCAGCGGTCCGTCGGGAGACTGCGAGCAGTACTTC,CASGPSGDCEQYF
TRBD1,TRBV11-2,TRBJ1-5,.,TGTGCAAGCAGTTTGGAGGACAGGGGCAGCCAGCCCCAGCATTTT,CASSLEDRGSQPQHF
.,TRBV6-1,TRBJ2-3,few,TGTGCCAGCAGTGAGAGCGGCTCCTTTGGTACGCAGTATTTT,CASSESGSFGTQYF
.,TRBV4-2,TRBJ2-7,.,TGTGCCAGCAGCCAAGAAACCAGGCAAGGCTACGAGCAGTACTTC,CASSQETRQGYEQYF
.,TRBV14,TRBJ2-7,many,TGTGCCAGCAGCCACTCCTACGAGCAGTACTTC,CASSHSYEQYF
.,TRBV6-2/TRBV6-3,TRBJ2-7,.,TGTGCCAGCAGAACTAGCAGCGTCTACGAGCAGTACTTC,CASRTSSVYEQYF
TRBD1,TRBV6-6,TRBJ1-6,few,TGTGCCAGCAGGGACAGGGTGAATTCACCCCTCCACTTT,CASRDRVNSPLHF
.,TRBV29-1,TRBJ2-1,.,TGCAGCATGGGGCCTCCTTCCAGGTCCTACAATGTGCAGTTCTTC,CSMGPPSRSYNVQFF
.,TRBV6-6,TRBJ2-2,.,TGTGCCAGCAGTTACTCCGGGGCAGCCTCCTATGGGCTGTTTTTT,CASSYSGAASYGLFF
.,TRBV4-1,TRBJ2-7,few,TGCGCCAGCAGCCAAGGGACTTACAGCTCCTACGAGCAGTACTTC,CASSQGTYSSYEQYF
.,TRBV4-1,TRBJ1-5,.,TGCGCCAGCAGCCAAGATCCCGCCCGGGATCGGCCCCAGCATTTT,CASSQDPARDRPQHF
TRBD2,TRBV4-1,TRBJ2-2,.,TGCGCCAGCAGCCGGGCCCCACTAGCGGGAGTGGCCGGGGAGCTGTTTTTT,CASSRAPLAGVAGELFF
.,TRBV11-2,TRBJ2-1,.,TGTGCCAGCAGTGTTAGCTCTCTCTGGGGGCAGTTCTTC,CASSVSSLWGQFF
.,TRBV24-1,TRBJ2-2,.,TGTGCCACCAGTGATTTGACCAGGGACACCGGGGAGCTGTTTTTT,CATSDLTRDTGELFF
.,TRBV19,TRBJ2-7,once,TGTGCCAGAGGTGGGCTACCCTTTTACGAGCAGTACTTC,CARGGLPFYEQYF
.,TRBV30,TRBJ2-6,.,TGTGCCTGGAGTAACAGTGGGCTCCCTGGGGCCAACGTCCTGACTTTC,CAWSNSGLPGANVLTF
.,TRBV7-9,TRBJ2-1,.,TGTGCCAGCAGCCCCCGACAAACGGACTTCTGGGGGCAGTTCTTC,CASSPRQTDFWGQFF
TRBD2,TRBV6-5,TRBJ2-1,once,TGTGCCAGCAGTTGCTCCCCCACTAGCGGGAGTAATGAGCAGTCCTTC,CASSCSPTSGSNEQSF
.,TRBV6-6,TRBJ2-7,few,TGTGCCAGCAGTCAACACCGGACAGGGCGGTCAGGTCCGCTAGCGGGGTACGAGCAGTACTTC,CASSQHRTGRSGPLAGYEQYF
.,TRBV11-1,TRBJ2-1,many,TGTGCCAGCAGCCTAGGTGGGGGGAATGAGCAGTTCTTC,CASSLGGGNEQFF